Listed here are 11 T cell receptor beta chains from one sample, sequenced in a study of cytomegalovirus exposure and HLA in healthy donors. 60 Vbeta and 13 Jbeta primers were used in PCR. Repertoires were generated with immunoSEQ multiplex PCR, while TCRdb's copy carries only in-frame clones and drops some. The sample consists of about 160,000 clones, approximately 81% of them appearing once. Material: PBMCs. The source of these receptors is a male donor in good health and CMV-seronegative.

The rearrangement links TRBV5-6 to TRBJ2-1; the match to TRBD1 covers 8 bases. V lost 4 bases and J lost 7; bases outside the gene matches: 10. The CDR3 extends over 15 amino acids. Germline V gene data show CDR1 as SGHDT and CDR2 as YYEEEE. The CDR3 region is CASSATGVWVNEQFF. The CDR3 coding sequence is TGTGCCAGCAGCGCGACAGGGGTTTGGGTTAATGAGCAGTTCTTC.

This clone has just one count. This chain links TRBV19 with TRBJ1-2, with 7 bases identical to TRBD1. Germline loops: CDR1 LNHDA, CDR2 SQIVND (reference sequence). Trimming at V came to 5 bases and at J to 5 bases, leaving 11 bases not matched to a gene. This CDR3 is built from 15 residues. The CDR3 nucleotides are TGTGCCAGTAGTGTCAGCCGAGGGGGCGCTTATGGCTACACCTTC. Its translation is CASSVSRGGAYGYTF.

V is TRBV18 and J is TRBJ2-7; the D gene is possibly TRBD1 (5 bases). Germline V gene lookup returns CDR1 KGHSH and CDR2 LQKENI. This CDR3 has 13 residues. V gave up 3 bases and J gave up 7 bases, with 13 bases separating them. The CDR3 is CASSPQGLGEQYF. In nucleotides, the CDR3 is TGTGCCAGCTCACCGCAGGGTCTGGGGGAGCAGTACTTC. The whole variable domain, remainder taken from reference TRBV18 and TRBJ2-7, is NAGVMQNPRHLVRRRGQEARLRCSPMKGHSHVYWYRQLPEEGLKFMVYLQKENIIDESGMPKERFSAEFPKEGPSILRIQQVVRGDSAAYFCASSPQGLGEQYFGPGTRLTVT.

V usage is TRBV7-9 and J usage is TRBJ1-6; D is undetermined. Germline CDR1 SEHNR, CDR2 FQNEAQ (reference sequence). V dropped 1 base and J dropped 13 bases, with 17 bases sitting between them. The CDR3 is made up of 15 amino acids. The CDR3 DNA reads TGTGCCAGCAGCTTAGAGTCCCTCCCCGGTATGCCCCTCCACTTT. Protein product: CASSLESLPGMPLHF.

This rearrangement joins TRBV18 to TRBJ1-5, with D perhaps matching TRBD1 (6 bases). This CDR3 has 18 residues. With 0 bases removed from V and 3 bases from J, the gap between germline ends came to 18 bases. CDR1 is KGHSH and CDR2 is LQKENI in the germline V gene. CDR3 region: CASSPPRTGTPLNQPQHF. CDR3 in DNA: TGTGCCAGCTCACCACCTAGAACAGGGACACCCCTCAATCAGCCCCAGCATTTT.

V usage is TRBV25-1 and J usage is TRBJ2-5, with 8 bases aligning to TRBD1. Germline V CDR1 and CDR2: MGHDK, SYGVNS. Losses at the gene ends were 2 bases for V and 5 bases for J; bases not matched to a gene: 4. The CDR3 has 14 amino acids. The CDR3 here is CASSEARGLETQYF. Here the CDR3 DNA reads TGTGCCAGCAGTGAAGCCAGGGGGCTTGAGACCCAGTACTTC.

This chain connects TRBV5-1 to TRBJ2-7, with TRBD2 matching over 8 bases. The ends lost 4 bases at V and 0 bases at J; junction bases unmatched: 9. Germline V lookup: CDR1 SGHRS, CDR2 YFSETQ. This CDR3 has 16 residues. CDR3 residues: CASSGELAGSSYEQYF. The DNA for the CDR3 is TGCGCCAGCAGCGGGGAGTTAGCGGGATCCTCCTACGAGCAGTACTTC. Together with reference TRBV5-1 and TRBJ2-7, the CDR3 gives the full variable domain: KAGVTQTPRYLIKTRGQQVTLSCSPISGHRSVSWYQQTPGQGLQFLFEYFSETQRNKGNFPGRFSGRQFSNSRSEMNVSTLELGDSALYLCASSGELAGSSYEQYFGPGTRLTVT.

The chain carries TRBV10-2 and TRBJ2-6; TRBD2 might be the D (5 bases). CDR1 is WSHSY and CDR2 is SAAADI in the germline V gene. The CDR3 has 15 residues. The V end lost 4 bases, the J end lost 2 bases, and 9 bases lay between the germline ends. In DNA, the CDR3 is TGCGCCAGCAGTGTCGAGGGAACTGGGGCCAACGTCCTGACTTTC. Protein: CASSVEGTGANVLTF.

This clone has more than one count but fewer than ten. This chain joins TRBV19 and TRBJ2-2; perhaps TRBD2 as D (7 bases). The CDR3 consists of 17 residues. Germline CDR1 and CDR2: LNHDA and SQIVND (reference sequence). Trimming shortened V by 8 bases and J by 1 base, and 20 bases separated the two germline ends. The CDR3 region is CASGDRGGARNTGELFF. As DNA, the CDR3 is TGTGCCAGTGGGGATAGAGGGGGGGCCCGGAACACCGGGGAGCTGTTTTTT.

The chain uses TRBV19 and TRBJ1-2; D ambiguous. The V end was cut by 7 bases, the J end by 6 bases, with 21 bases between. This CDR3 is 15 amino acids long. The V gene's germline CDR1 is LNHDA and CDR2 SQIVND (reference sequence). The CDR3 is CASTSSRGFLDGYTF. Here the CDR3 DNA reads TGTGCCAGTACCTCCTCGCGGGGTTTTCTGGATGGCTACACCTTC. Combining the CDR3 with reference TRBV19 and TRBJ1-2 gives the whole variable domain DGGITQSPKYLFRKEGQNVTLSCEQNLNHDAMYWYRQDPGQGLRLIYYSQIVNDFQKGDIAEGYSVSREKKESFPLTVTSAQKNPTAFYLCASTSSRGFLDGYTFGSGTRLTVV.

The rearrangement uses TRBV5-1 and TRBJ1-2; tentative D call: TRBD1 (6 bases). V gave up 6 bases and J gave up 6 bases, with 12 bases separating them. Germline V lookup: CDR1 SGHRS, CDR2 YFSETQ. The CDR3 sequence is 12 residues long. CDR3: CASTAGVHGYTF. The CDR3 nucleotides read TGCGCCAGCACGGCAGGGGTCCATGGCTACACCTTC.